This note documents a single TCR beta chain sequence. The method was immunoSEQ multiplex PCR; TCRdb's version includes in-frame clones alone and lacks a portion of them. The sample has about 1.1 million clones; 78% are singletons. The CDR3 length is 17 residues. V lost 4 bases, J lost 8 bases, and 11 bases stayed unmatched. Per the germline V gene, CDR1 is SGHAT and CDR2 is FQNNGV. This sample is drawn from a study of shared clonotypes between healthy human individuals. The wider study: Per donor, three plates held CD4 naive cells, three held CD4 memory, two held CD8 naive and one held CD8 memory.

The sequenced sample was memory CD4+ T cells from PBMCs. Subset reported: CD45RA-negative fraction. The chain joins TRBV11-2 to TRBJ2-1; 13 bases map to TRBD2. The clonotype comes from a man aged 18 to 30 in good health. Some clones in this sample may be carry-over from other donors' samples. CDR3 residues: CASSSLRTSGSSYEQFF. DNA for the CDR3: TGTGCCAGCAGCTCCCTGAGGACTAGCGGGAGTTCATATGAGCAGTTCTTC.